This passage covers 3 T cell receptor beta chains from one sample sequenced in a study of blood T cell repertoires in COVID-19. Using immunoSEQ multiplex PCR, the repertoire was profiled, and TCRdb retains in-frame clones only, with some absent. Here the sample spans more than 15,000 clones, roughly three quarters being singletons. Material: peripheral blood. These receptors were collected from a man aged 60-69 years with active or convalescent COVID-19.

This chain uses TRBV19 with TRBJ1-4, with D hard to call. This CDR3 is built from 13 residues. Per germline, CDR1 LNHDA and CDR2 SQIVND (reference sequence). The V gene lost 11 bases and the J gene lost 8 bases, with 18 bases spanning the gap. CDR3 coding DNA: TGTGCCGTCTCGGGAGTTGGTAACGAAAAACTGTTTTTT. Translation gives CAVSGVGNEKLFF.

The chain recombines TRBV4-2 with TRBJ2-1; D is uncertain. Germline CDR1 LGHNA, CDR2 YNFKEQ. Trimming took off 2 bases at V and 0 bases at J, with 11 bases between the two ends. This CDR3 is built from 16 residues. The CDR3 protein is CASSQRRLSSYNEQFF. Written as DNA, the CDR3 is TGTGCCAGCAGCCAAAGGCGACTGAGCTCCTACAATGAGCAGTTCTTC.

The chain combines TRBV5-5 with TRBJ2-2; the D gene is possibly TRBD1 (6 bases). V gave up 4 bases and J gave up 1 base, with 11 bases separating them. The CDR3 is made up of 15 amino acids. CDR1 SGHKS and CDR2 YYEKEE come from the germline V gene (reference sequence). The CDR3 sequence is CASSRDTQNTGELFF. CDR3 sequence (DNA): TGTGCCAGCAGCCGGGACACCCAGAACACCGGGGAGCTGTTTTTT.